A selection of T cell receptor beta chains follows, all from one sample in a study of Graves' ophthalmopathy and Graves' hyperthyroidism. TCRdb ran MiXCR on the multiplex PCR reads and lists one entry per CDR3 protein. In the table there are around 1,200,000 distinct CDR3 sequences, less than 45% of which are singletons. The sequenced material came from peripheral blood or thyroid tissue (not recorded which). Receptors originate from an adult man with Graves' hyperthyroidism. The CDR3 runs from the conserved cysteine through the conserved F or W. A D gene is named only where the DNA matches it firmly. The listing skips clone size in some rows; elsewhere it reads once, few, many or a size class.

d_call	v_call	j_call	clone_size	cdr3_aa	cdr3_nt
NA	TRBV10-2	TRBJ1-3	NA	CASSEPHGALGGRYTIYF	TGCGCCAGCAGTGAGCCGCACGGGGCGCTCGGGGGGCGTTACACCATATATTTT
TRBD2	TRBV12-3/TRBV12-4	TRBJ2-7	many	CASSSLAGERYEQYF	TGTGCCAGCAGTTCCTTAGCGGGGGAGCGTTACGAGCAGTACTTC
TRBD2	TRBV25-1	TRBJ2-7	NA	CASSSPGTSGSNSYEQYF	TGTGCCAGCAGTTCCCCCGGGACTAGCGGGAGTAATTCCTACGAGCAGTACTTC
NA	TRBV19	TRBJ2-3	NA	CASRQGADTQYF	TGTGCCAGTAGGCAGGGTGCAGATACGCAGTATTTT
NA	TRBV20-1	TRBJ1-1	NA	CSARTFGGAF	TGCAGTGCTAGAACCTTCGGGGGTGCCTTT
TRBD1	TRBV20-1	TRBJ2-5	NA	CSARPRDRALETQYF	TGCAGTGCTAGACCCCGGGACAGGGCCCTGGAGACCCAGTACTTC
NA	TRBV4-1	TRBJ1-1	many	CASSQVEADPSFF	TGCGCCAGCAGCCAAGTCGAAGCAGACCCCAGTTTCTTT
NA	TRBV2	TRBJ2-5	many	CASTPGGTDQETQYF	TGTGCCAGCACTCCAGGGGGGACCGACCAAGAGACCCAGTACTTC
NA	TRBV10-3	TRBJ2-7	many	CATQAPGAYEQYF	TGTGCCACCCAGGCCCCAGGGGCCTACGAGCAGTACTTC
TRBD2	TRBV9	TRBJ2-2	NA	CASSETGTSGSEETGELFF	TGTGCCAGCAGCGAGACCGGGACTAGCGGGAGTGAGGAGACCGGGGAGCTGTTTTTT
NA	TRBV7-8	TRBJ2-2	NA	CASSSDKPHSIPGELFF	TGTGCCAGCAGCTCAGATAAGCCGCATAGCATCCCCGGGGAGCTGTTTTTT
NA	TRBV7-4	TRBJ1-3	NA	CASKSGAGNTIYF	TGTGCCAGCAAGTCGGGCGCAGGGAACACCATATATTTT
NA	TRBV28	TRBJ2-5	few	CASSLVGGYETQYF	TGTGCCAGCAGTTTAGTTGGAGGCTACGAGACCCAGTACTTC
TRBD2	TRBV29-1	TRBJ2-5	many	CSVEAGGSQYF	TGCAGCGTTGAAGCGGGAGGGTCCCAGTACTTC
NA	TRBV18	TRBJ1-1	NA	CASSPPLTEAFF	TGTGCCAGCTCACCCCCTCTCACTGAAGCTTTCTTT
NA	TRBV14	TRBJ1-3	many	CASSQRTGGSGNTIYF	TGTGCCAGCAGCCAGAGGACGGGTGGCTCTGGAAACACCATATATTTT
NA	TRBV9	TRBJ1-3	few	CASSVGEGTGNTIYF	TGTGCCAGCAGCGTAGGTGAAGGGACTGGAAACACCATATATTTT
NA	TRBV7-2	TRBJ1-1	NA	CASSGWDMMGNTEAFF	TGTGCCAGCAGCGGATGGGACATGATGGGGAACACTGAAGCTTTCTTT
NA	TRBV28	TRBJ1-4	NA	CASSLGLGGTYPTNEKLFF	TGTGCCAGCAGTTTAGGATTAGGGGGGACCTATCCGACTAATGAAAAACTGTTTTTT
NA	TRBV5-1	TRBJ1-4	once	CASSLEGGGNEKLFF	TGCGCCAGCAGCTTGGAAGGGGGAGGGAATGAAAAACTGTTTTTT
TRBD1	TRBV11-2	TRBJ1-6	NA	CASSRGRGLLHF	TGTGCCAGCAGCCGGGGGAGGGGGCTCCTCCACTTT
NA	TRBV5-5	TRBJ2-2	many	CASSSFSGANTGELFF	TGTGCCAGCAGCTCCTTCTCCGGGGCAAACACCGGGGAGCTGTTTTTT
NA	TRBV12-3/TRBV12-4	TRBJ2-5	NA	CASSRGVPETQYF	TGTGCCAGCAGTCGCGGGGTTCCGGAGACCCAGTACTTC
TRBD1	TRBV5-1	TRBJ2-5	NA	CASSLLQGGRSGETQYF	TGCGCCAGCAGCTTGCTACAGGGGGGACGGTCGGGGGAGACCCAGTACTTC
NA	TRBV19	TRBJ2-7	few	CASSETGRYEQYF	TGTGCCAGTAGCGAGACAGGGAGGTACGAGCAGTACTTC
NA	TRBV15	TRBJ2-2	many	CATSSNWGELFF	TGTGCCACCAGCAGCAATTGGGGGGAGCTGTTTTTT
NA	TRBV7-9	TRBJ2-3	NA	CASSATSYFGTDTQYF	TGTGCCAGCAGCGCGACTAGTTATTTCGGCACAGATACGCAGTATTTT
TRBD1	TRBV2	TRBJ1-1	NA	CAGRTGSNTEAFF	TGTGCCGGAAGGACAGGGTCGAACACTGAAGCTTTCTTT
TRBD1	TRBV20-1	TRBJ1-5	NA	CSAQSPGQGQHF	TGCAGTGCTCAAAGCCCGGGACAGGGCCAGCATTTT
TRBD1	TRBV20-1	TRBJ2-5	few	CSARPRGRGPGEQYF	TGCAGTGCTAGACCTAGGGGCAGGGGGCCTGGGGAGCAGTACTTC
NA	TRBV7-9	TRBJ2-2	NA	CASSLTAGPGELFF	TGTGCCAGCAGCTTAACTGCAGGGCCCGGGGAGCTGTTTTTT
NA	TRBV7-9	TRBJ1-2	NA	CASSLVPGTYGYTF	TGTGCCAGCAGCTTAGTTCCGGGGACCTATGGCTACACCTTC
NA	TRBV12-3/TRBV12-4	TRBJ2-2	NA	CASRNQGSNTGELFF	TGTGCCAGCAGGAATCAGGGATCGAACACCGGGGAGCTGTTTTTT
NA	TRBV12-3/TRBV12-4	TRBJ2-2	few	CASSLDVEELFF	TGTGCCAGCAGTTTGGACGTAGAGGAGCTGTTTTTT
NA	TRBV5-6	TRBJ1-1	NA	CASSLNTLTEAFF	TGTGCCAGCAGCTTGAATACCCTAACCGAAGCTTTCTTT
TRBD2	TRBV20-1	TRBJ2-7	many	CSPQGTSGHYEQYF	TGCAGCCCTCAAGGGACTAGCGGGCACTACGAGCAGTACTTC
NA	TRBV5-1	TRBJ2-5	few	CASSLYPDRPQETQYF	TGCGCCAGCAGCTTGTACCCTGACAGGCCACAAGAGACCCAGTACTTC
TRBD1	TRBV9	TRBJ2-5	few	CASGGDRDQETQYF	TGTGCCAGCGGCGGGGACAGGGACCAAGAGACCCAGTACTTC
TRBD1	TRBV15	TRBJ1-2	many	CATSRDTGGYGYTF	TGTGCCACCAGCAGAGATACAGGGGGCTATGGCTACACCTTC
NA	TRBV19	TRBJ1-2	once	CASGGGDHGYTF	TGTGCCAGTGGCGGGGGGGATCATGGCTACACCTTC
NA	TRBV7-3	TRBJ2-7	many	CASSPAGGPEQYF	TGTGCCAGCAGCCCCGCCGGCGGACCCGAGCAGTACTTC
NA	TRBV9	TRBJ2-6	NA	CASSPQPGANVLTF	TGTGCCAGCAGTCCCCAACCCGGGGCCAACGTCCTGACTTTC
NA	TRBV29-1	TRBJ2-1	NA	CSVDSNEQFF	TGCAGCGTCGATTCAAATGAGCAGTTCTTC
NA	TRBV29-1	TRBJ1-2	many	CSVVSGADGYTF	TGCAGCGTTGTGTCGGGGGCGGATGGCTACACCTTC
NA	TRBV7-2	TRBJ2-5	NA	CASSSGGFLRGETQYF	TGTGCCAGCAGCTCTGGGGGTTTTCTCAGGGGAGAGACCCAGTACTTC
TRBD1	TRBV7-2	TRBJ2-7	few	CASSEGQGVGGEQYF	TGTGCCAGCAGCGAAGGACAGGGGGTTGGTGGCGAGCAGTACTTC
NA	TRBV19	TRBJ2-7	few	CASSILSGTTYEQYF	TGTGCCAGTAGTATTTTGTCGGGGACAACATACGAGCAGTACTTC
NA	TRBV10-3	TRBJ1-5	NA	CAISPPRPNQPQHF	TGTGCCATCAGTCCCCCCCGCCCAAATCAGCCCCAGCATTTT
TRBD1	TRBV25-1	TRBJ2-1	NA	CASSPRDREGNEQFF	TGTGCCAGCAGCCCCCGGGACAGGGAGGGCAATGAGCAGTTCTTC
NA	TRBV15	TRBJ1-4	many	CATSRVWGATNEKLFF	TGTGCCACCAGCAGAGTCTGGGGCGCAACTAATGAAAAACTGTTTTTT
NA	TRBV15	TRBJ1-5	many	CATSSWGTSGSSNQPQHF	TGTGCCACCAGCAGTTGGGGGACTTCTGGGAGTAGCAATCAGCCCCAGCATTTT
NA	TRBV4-2	TRBJ1-2	many	CASSQENYGYTF	TGTGCCAGCAGCCAAGAGAACTATGGCTACACCTTC
NA	TRBV10-2	TRBJ1-2	many	CASSYSDRLYGYTF	TGTGCCAGCAGTTACTCCGACAGACTCTATGGCTACACCTTC